Listed below are T cell receptor beta chains from one sample, sequenced in a study of cytomegalovirus exposure and HLA in healthy donors. The table came from immunoSEQ multiplex PCR; TCRdb's copy has only in-frame clones and leaves some out. In the table there are 150,000 to 200,000 clones, about four fifths of which are singletons. The sample taken for sequencing was PBMCs. The receptors originated from a woman aged 18 to 35 in good health and CMV-seropositive. The CDR3 runs from the conserved cysteine through the conserved F or W. Fields, in order: V gene, D gene, J gene, CDR3 protein, CDR3 DNA. The D gene is left open where the match is weak.

V gene: TRBV19
D gene: .
J gene: TRBJ1-2
CDR3 protein: CASSIVGGEGYGYTF
CDR3 DNA: TGTGCCAGTAGTATAGTTGGAGGGGAGGGCTATGGCTACACCTTC

V gene: TRBV4-3
D gene: TRBD2
J gene: TRBJ2-1
CDR3 protein: CASSRGLAVNEQFF
CDR3 DNA: TGCGCCAGCAGCCGAGGACTAGCGGTGAATGAGCAGTTCTTC

V gene: TRBV27
D gene: TRBD1
J gene: TRBJ2-7
CDR3 protein: CASSLRGTEGYEQYF
CDR3 DNA: TGTGCCAGCAGTTTAAGAGGGACAGAAGGCTACGAGCAGTACTTC

V gene: TRBV6-5
D gene: TRBD1
J gene: TRBJ1-2
CDR3 protein: CASSYGDSYYGYTF
CDR3 DNA: TGTGCCAGCAGTTACGGGGACAGTTACTATGGCTACACCTTC

V gene: TRBV4-2
D gene: TRBD1
J gene: TRBJ2-7
CDR3 protein: CASSLGQGGTYEQYF
CDR3 DNA: TGTGCCAGCAGCCTTGGACAGGGGGGGACCTACGAGCAGTACTTC

V gene: TRBV5-1
D gene: TRBD1
J gene: TRBJ2-5
CDR3 protein: CASSLGTGGRVETQYF
CDR3 DNA: TGCGCCAGCAGCCTAGGGACAGGGGGCCGGGTGGAGACCCAGTACTTC

V gene: TRBV19
D gene: .
J gene: TRBJ2-2
CDR3 protein: CASGRSQILNTGELFF
CDR3 DNA: TGTGCCAGTGGCAGGTCACAGATACTGAACACCGGGGAGCTGTTTTTT

V gene: TRBV7-9
D gene: .
J gene: TRBJ1-3
CDR3 protein: CAGGAGDSGNTIYF
CDR3 DNA: TGTGCCGGGGGGGCAGGCGACTCTGGAAACACCATATATTTT

V gene: TRBV13
D gene: .
J gene: TRBJ2-5
CDR3 protein: CASSSPSRQAKETQYF
CDR3 DNA: TGTGCCAGCAGCTCCCCATCGAGACAGGCCAAAGAGACCCAGTACTTC

V gene: TRBV5-4
D gene: TRBD1
J gene: TRBJ1-5
CDR3 protein: CASSWVGTDKNQPQHF
CDR3 DNA: TGTGCCAGCAGCTGGGTCGGGACAGACAAAAATCAGCCCCAGCATTTT

V gene: TRBV2
D gene: .
J gene: TRBJ1-4
CDR3 protein: CASMGRDEKLFF
CDR3 DNA: TGTGCCAGCATGGGCAGGGATGAAAAACTGTTTTTT